The clone carrying this TCR beta chain was picked up many times. The antigen remains unidentified. The record originates from a study of blood T cells in healthy people across ages. General observations from the study: The recorded TCR beta diversity per million T cells decreased in a roughly linear manner with age.

The authors ran a second PCR of 7 to 11 cycles using a sample-barcoded 5' primer and a J-beta primer mix. Every cDNA was tagged by a template-switch adaptor with 12 random nucleotides. TCRdb fed the 5' RACE reads into MiXCR, producing one record per CDR3 protein. The sample lists approximately 1.5 million distinct CDR3 sequences, approximately 32% occurring once. The CDR3 has 14 amino acids. Germline loops: CDR1 SGHRS, CDR2 YFSETQ. V was clipped by 4 bases and J by 2 bases, with 7 bases between them. The TCR sequence derives from a woman aged 25 to 39 in good health. The V and J genes are TRBV5-1 and TRBJ2-6; possibly TRBD1 or TRBD2 for D (5 bases each). The sample taken for sequencing was blood. Here the CDR3 DNA reads TGCGCCAGCAGCGAGGGGACTGGGGCCAACGTCCTGACTTTC. Amino acid sequence: CASSEGTGANVLTF.